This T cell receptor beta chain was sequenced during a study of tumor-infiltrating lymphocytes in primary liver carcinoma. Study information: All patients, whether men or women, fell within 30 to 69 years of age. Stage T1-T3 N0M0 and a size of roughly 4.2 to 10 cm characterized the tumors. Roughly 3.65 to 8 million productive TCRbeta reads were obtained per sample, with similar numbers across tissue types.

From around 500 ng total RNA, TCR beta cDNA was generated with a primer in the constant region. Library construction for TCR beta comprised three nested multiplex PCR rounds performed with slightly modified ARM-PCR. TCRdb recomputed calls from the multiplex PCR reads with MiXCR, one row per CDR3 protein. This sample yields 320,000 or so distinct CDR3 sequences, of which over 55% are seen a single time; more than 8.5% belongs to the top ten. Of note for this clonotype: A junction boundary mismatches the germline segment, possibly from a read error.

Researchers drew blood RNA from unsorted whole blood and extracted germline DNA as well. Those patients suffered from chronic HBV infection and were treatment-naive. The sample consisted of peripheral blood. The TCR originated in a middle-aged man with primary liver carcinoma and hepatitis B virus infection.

Written as DNA, the CDR3 is TGTGTCAGCAGTTACGGTGACAGCGCTCAAGAGGCCCAGTACTTC. It codes for CVSSYGDSAQEAQYF. This rearrangement joins TRBV6-5 to TRBJ2-5, with a weak D call TRBD1 (5 bases). This CDR3 region has 15 residues. CDR1 MNHEY and CDR2 SVGAGI come from the germline V gene.